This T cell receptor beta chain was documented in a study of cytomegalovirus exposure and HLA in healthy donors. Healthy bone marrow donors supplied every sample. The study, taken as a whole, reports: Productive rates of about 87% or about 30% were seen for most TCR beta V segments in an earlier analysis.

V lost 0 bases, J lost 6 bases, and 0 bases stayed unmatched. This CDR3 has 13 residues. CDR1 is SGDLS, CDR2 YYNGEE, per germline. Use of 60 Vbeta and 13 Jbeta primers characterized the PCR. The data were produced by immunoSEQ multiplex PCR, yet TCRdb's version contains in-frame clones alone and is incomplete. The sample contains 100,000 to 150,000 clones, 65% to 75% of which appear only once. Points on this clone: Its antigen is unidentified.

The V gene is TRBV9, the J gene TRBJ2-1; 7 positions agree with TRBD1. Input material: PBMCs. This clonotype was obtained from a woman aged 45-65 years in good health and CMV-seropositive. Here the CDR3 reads CASSVEGANEQFF. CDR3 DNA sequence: TGTGCCAGCAGCGTAGAGGGGGCCAATGAGCAGTTCTTC.